The subject of this entry is one T cell receptor (beta chain). Antigen unknown. Generated by immunoSEQ multiplex PCR, the TCRdb table keeps only in-frame clones and is missing some. Of about 32,000 clones listed, under 95% are singletons. This sample is drawn from a study of monozygotic twins with cystic fibrosis. Findings and limits, study-wide: In this small cohort, shared CDR3 numbers showed no association with age, concordance or disease severity.

Germline CDR1 is KGHSH and CDR2 is LQKENI. V dropped 3 bases and J dropped 2; count of bases not matched to a gene: 11. The CDR3 is made up of 17 amino acids. What was sequenced was blood. The chain combines TRBV18 with TRBJ1-2; the match to TRBD1 covers 8 bases. This TCR came from a girl aged 2 to 10 with cystic fibrosis. CDR3 DNA: TGTGCCAGCTCACCCGTGGACAGGGAAGAAAAAAACTATGGCTACACCTTC. Its translation: CASSPVDREEKNYGYTF. Together with reference TRBV18 and TRBJ1-2, the CDR3 gives the full variable domain: NAGVMQNPRHLVRRRGQEARLRCSPMKGHSHVYWYRQLPEEGLKFMVYLQKENIIDESGMPKERFSAEFPKEGPSILRIQQVVRGDSAAYFCASSPVDREEKNYGYTFGSGTRLTVV.